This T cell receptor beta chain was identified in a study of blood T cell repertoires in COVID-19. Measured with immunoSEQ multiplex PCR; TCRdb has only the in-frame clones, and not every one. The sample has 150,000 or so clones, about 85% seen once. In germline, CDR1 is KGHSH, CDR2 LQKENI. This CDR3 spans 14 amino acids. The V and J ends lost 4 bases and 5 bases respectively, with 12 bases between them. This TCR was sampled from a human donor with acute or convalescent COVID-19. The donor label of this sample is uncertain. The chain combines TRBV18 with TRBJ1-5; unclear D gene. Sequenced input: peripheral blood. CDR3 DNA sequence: TGTGCCAGCTCACTTTCGACTTACGATCAGCCCCAGCATTTT. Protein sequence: CASSLSTYDQPQHF.